The present T cell receptor (beta chain) was sequenced within a study of cytomegalovirus exposure and HLA in healthy donors. The study, taken as a whole, reports: The productive fraction for most TCR beta V segments was about 90% or about 30% in an earlier analysis. Most TCR sequences were uncommon, yet certain public TCRs appeared in many donors. The likely origin of a cluster of highly shared sequence variants was a sequencing artifact. Reported results showed that the classifier diagnosed cytomegalovirus status with high specificity and sensitivity.

Germline CDR1 reads ENHRY; CDR2 reads SYGVKD. This CDR3 comprises 13 residues. The ends lost 10 bases at V and 7 bases at J; junction bases unmatched: 9. Details on this clone: What it recognizes is unknown.

The PCR was carried out with 60 Vbeta primers and 13 Jbeta primers. Clones were sequenced by immunoSEQ multiplex PCR, and TCRdb holds only the in-frame ones, with some missing. The sample holds roughly 130,000 clones, about four fifths seen once. The sample was PBMCs. The TCR was taken from a human donor in good health. The chain couples TRBV10-3 to TRBJ2-1; 8 bases match TRBD2. CDR3: CATTTSGMNEQFF. The CDR3 nucleotides read TGTGCCACCACAACTAGCGGTATGAATGAGCAGTTCTTC.